What follows describes a single TCR delta chain. A much more abundant neighbour one base away suggests this may be a read error. The sample originates from a study of gamma-delta chains in newborns, infants, children. Overall study: Polyclonal expansion of innate γδ T cells after birth follows microbial exposure.

The CDR3 runs 16 residues. Germline assignment: CDR1 GEAIGNYY and CDR2 EKD. TCRdb re-processed the reads via CATT. Of about 2,300 delta-chain clones in the sample, approximately 1% were seen once. The sequenced sample consisted of blood. The chain is built from TRDV2 and TRDJ2, with D perhaps assigned TRDD2 or TRDD3 (6 bases each). The TCR was taken from a child who was a newborn, infant or young child, either healthy, febrile or measles-vaccinated (not recorded which). The CDR3 sequence: CACGTGGPSQTAQLFF. In DNA, the CDR3 is TGTGCCTGTGGCACCGGGGGACCTTCCCAGACAGCACAACTCTTCTTT.